This record looks at one T cell receptor (beta chain) sequence and its context. What it binds is not known. The germline gives CDR1 SGHVS, CDR2 FQNEAQ. This CDR3 comprises 16 residues. The sample is drawn from a study of monozygotic twins with inflammatory bowel disease. Study-level points and caveats: Comparison of concordant versus discordant twins revealed no difference in repertoire similarity, possibly due to limited power. Fewer clonotypes were shared with others by IBD patients than by healthy twins, especially with disease activity.

Per TCR library, roughly 3,500 ng of total RNA was used. Eight separate reactions per sample yielded the cDNA. TCRdb reanalyzed the 5' RACE reads and collapses them to one entry per CDR3 protein, without DNA. Here the sample table reports a few hundred thousand distinct CDR3 sequences. The sequence was collected from a human donor with ulcerative colitis or Crohn's disease, or a healthy co-twin of an affected twin (not recorded which). The rearrangement links TRBV7-8 to TRBJ2-2; TCRdb designates TRBD1, a call that cannot be tested without DNA. Sequencing was performed on blood. CDR3 amino acids: CASSLGRARGTGELFF. The variable domain in full, with the rest retrieved from reference TRBV7-8 and TRBJ2-2, is GAGVSQSPRYKVAKRGQDVALRCDPISGHVSLFWYQQALGQGPEFLTYFQNEAQLDKSGLPSDRFFAERPEGSVSTLKIQRTQQEDSAVYLCASSLGRARGTGELFFGEGSRLTVL.